This TCR beta chain is drawn from a study of CD8 T cells in Susac syndrome. It was with random hexamers that about 0.45 to 1 ug RNA was reverse transcribed. TCRdb passed the immunoSEQ multiplex PCR reads through MiXCR, listing each CDR3 protein once. Of around 99,000 distinct CDR3 sequences in the sample, around 97% were seen once. The CDR3 runs 15 residues. Between the trimmed V and J ends, which lost 2 bases and 5 bases, there was a span of 15 bases. Sequencing was performed on CD4+ T cells from PBMCs. This receptor was obtained from a human donor in good health. This chain joins TRBV12-3 or TRBV12-4 and TRBJ1-2; TRBD1 might be the D (5 bases). CDR3 sequence reads: CASSLSGGGSYGYTF. CDR3 nucleotides: TGTGCCAGCAGTTTATCGGGGGGAGGCTCTTATGGCTACACCTTC.